What follows are 14 T cell receptor beta chains derived from one specimen sequenced in a study of OX40 agonist ivuxolimab in advanced cancers. Produced via immunoSEQ multiplex PCR; TCRdb's table is partial and in-frame only. The sample yields roughly 100,000 clones, over 80% seen once. The sample was CD4+ or CD8+ T cells sorted from blood, taken in a trial of the OX40 agonist ivuxolimab. These receptors came from an adult with an advanced solid tumor such as melanoma, head and neck, liver or kidney cancer.

The V and J genes are TRBV2 and TRBJ2-2; TRBD1 agrees at 8 bases. CDR1 is SNHLY, CDR2 FYNNEI, per germline. The CDR3 has 15 residues. With V trimmed by 6 bases and J by 5 bases, 8 bases remained unmatched. The CDR3 sequence is CASRAHRGSTGELFF. As DNA, the CDR3 is TGTGCCAGCAGGGCTCACAGGGGGAGTACCGGGGAGCTGTTTTTT.

Here the CDR3 DNA reads TGTGCCAGCAGCTCATGGGGGGCCAATCCCTACGAGCAGTACTTC. Its protein is CASSSWGANPYEQYF. The rearrangement links TRBV5-4 to TRBJ2-7; the D call may be TRBD1 or TRBD2 (6 bases each). The CDR3 length is 15 residues. Deletions cut 3 bases from V and 2 bases from J, with 15 bases between. CDR1 is SGHNT and CDR2 is YYREEE in the germline V gene (reference sequence).

The chain links TRBV5-3 to TRBJ1-4; 7 nucleotides align to TRBD1. TRBV5-3 is an ORF for which the function is uncertain. Losses at the gene ends were 0 bases for V and 2 bases for J; bases not matched to a gene: 1. The CDR3 spans 15 residues. In DNA form, the CDR3 reads TGTGCCAGAAGCTTGGGCAGGGGGACTAATGAAAAACTGTTTTTT. Translating gives CARSLGRGTNEKLFF.

V gene TRBV2 combines with J gene TRBJ2-3; 10 positions agree with TRBD2. Germline CDR1 SNHLY, CDR2 FYNNEI. The V gene end was trimmed by 8 bases and the J gene end by 15 bases; junction bases not matched to a gene: 11. CDR3 length: 12 amino acids. CDR3 protein: CASVKREGGSYF. Here the CDR3 DNA reads TGTGCCAGCGTAAAGCGGGAGGGAGGGTCCTATTTT.

This rearrangement joins TRBV25-1 to TRBJ1-1; no clear D. From germline, CDR1 is MGHDK and CDR2 SYGVNS. The CDR3 has 15 amino acids. V was trimmed by 3 bases and J by 4 bases, leaving 15 bases between them. The CDR3 region has the DNA TGTGCCAGCAGTGATCGCAACCGGGAGGGCACTGAAGCTTTCTTT. Protein product: CASSDRNREGTEAFF.

The chain employs TRBV5-6 and TRBJ2-2; D call uncertain. Per germline, CDR1 SGHDT and CDR2 YYEEEE. The V gene lost 2 bases and the J gene lost 7 bases, with 3 bases spanning the gap. The CDR3 loop spans 11 amino acids. In nucleotides, the CDR3 is TGTGCCAGCAGCTTTAGCGGGGAGCTGTTTTTT. Translated: CASSFSGELFF.

This sequence joins TRBV11-2 and TRBJ1-2, with D unclear. This CDR3 contains 14 residues. The ends were cut back, 0 bases at V and 4 bases at J, with 9 bases in the middle. Germline V gene data show CDR1 as SGHAT and CDR2 as FQNNGV. The CDR3 sequence is CASSLDSWGYGYTF. Here the CDR3 DNA reads TGTGCCAGCAGCTTAGACTCTTGGGGCTATGGCTACACCTTC.

The chain recombines TRBV9 with TRBJ2-2; D is perhaps TRBD2 (5 bases). The CDR3 loop spans 15 amino acids. V lost 0 bases, J lost 3 bases, and 9 bases lay in between. Germline values: CDR1 SGDLS, CDR2 YYNGEE. In nucleotides, the CDR3 is TGTGCCAGCAGCGTAGTCGGGCGGGACACCGGGGAGCTGTTTTTT. It translates to CASSVVGRDTGELFF. The complete variable domain, with remaining parts taken from reference TRBV9 and TRBJ2-2, reads DSGVTQTPKHLITATGQRVTLRCSPRSGDLSVYWYQQSLDQGLQFLIQYYNGEERAKGNILERFSAQQFPDLHSELNLSSLELGDSALYFCASSVVGRDTGELFFGEGSRLTVL.

This chain uses TRBV14 with TRBJ2-3; the D is unclear. From germline, CDR1 is SGHDN and CDR2 FVKESK. The CDR3 covers 15 residues. Between the trimmed V and J ends, which lost 0 bases and 0 bases, there was a span of 7 bases. The CDR3: CASSQDRASTDTQYF. The CDR3 DNA is TGTGCCAGCAGCCAAGATCGGGCCAGCACAGATACGCAGTATTTT.

V and J are TRBV9 and TRBJ2-2, with a tentative D call TRBD1 (6 bases). Germline loops: CDR1 SGDLS, CDR2 YYNGEE. The CDR3 spans 15 residues. The V end lost 4 bases, the J end lost 1 base, and 11 bases lay between the germline ends. The CDR3 DNA is TGTGCCAGCAGCCTCACGGGACAGAACACCGGGGAGCTGTTTTTT. Translating it yields CASSLTGQNTGELFF.

CDR3 DNA: TGTGCCAGCAGCTTAGGGTATTTAGGACAGGGGAACACTGAAGCTTTCTTT. Translation gives CASSLGYLGQGNTEAFF. V and J are TRBV7-8 and TRBJ1-1; 8 bases map to TRBD1. V lost 1 base and J lost 1; bases outside the gene matches: 8. Germline lookup yields CDR1 SGHVS and CDR2 FQNEAQ. This CDR3 is 17 amino acids long.

V usage is TRBV28 and J usage is TRBJ2-2; maybe TRBD1 (5 bases). Germline CDR1 MDHEN, CDR2 SYDVKM. V was cut by 1 base and J by 4 bases, with 10 bases left in between. The CDR3 has 15 amino acids. CDR3 nucleotide sequence: TGTGCCAGCAGTTTATACTCCAGGGCCACCGGGGAGCTGTTTTTT. It encodes CASSLYSRATGELFF.

The chain employs TRBV18 and TRBJ2-3; a possible D gene is TRBD1 (6 bases). Deletions cut 7 bases from V and 0 bases from J, with 11 bases between. Per the germline V gene, CDR1 is KGHSH and CDR2 is LQKENI. The CDR3 is made up of 14 amino acids. The CDR3 here is CASYGGASTDTQYF. The CDR3 nucleotides are TGTGCCAGCTATGGGGGCGCAAGCACAGATACGCAGTATTTT.

The V gene is TRBV5-1, the J gene TRBJ2-1; TRBD2 matches 8 bases. Germline V gene data show CDR1 as SGHRS and CDR2 as YFSETQ. The CDR3 consists of 16 residues. The junction had 9 bases not matched to a gene; V was cut back by 5 bases and J by 2 bases. CDR3 in amino acids: CASSPVAGRAYNEQFF. DNA for the CDR3: TGCGCCAGCAGTCCCGTAGCGGGACGGGCCTACAATGAGCAGTTCTTC.